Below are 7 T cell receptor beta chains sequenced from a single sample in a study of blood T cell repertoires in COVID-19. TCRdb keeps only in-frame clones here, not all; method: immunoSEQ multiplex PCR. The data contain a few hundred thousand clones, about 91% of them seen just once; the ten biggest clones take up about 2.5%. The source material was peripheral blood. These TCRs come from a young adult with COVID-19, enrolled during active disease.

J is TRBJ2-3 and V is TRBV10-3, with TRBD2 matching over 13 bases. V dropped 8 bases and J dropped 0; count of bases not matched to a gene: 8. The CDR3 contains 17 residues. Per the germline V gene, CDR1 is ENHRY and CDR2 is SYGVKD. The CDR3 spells CAIGAQLAGGSTDTQYF. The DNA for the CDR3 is TGTGCCATCGGCGCCCAACTAGCGGGAGGGAGCACAGATACGCAGTATTTT.

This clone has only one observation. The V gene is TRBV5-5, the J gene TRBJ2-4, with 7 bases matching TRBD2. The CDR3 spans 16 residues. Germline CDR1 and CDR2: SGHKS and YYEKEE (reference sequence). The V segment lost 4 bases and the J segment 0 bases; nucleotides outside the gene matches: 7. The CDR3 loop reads CASSPGLRLAKNIQYF. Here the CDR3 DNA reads TGTGCCAGCAGCCCGGGACTACGGCTAGCCAAAAACATTCAGTACTTC.

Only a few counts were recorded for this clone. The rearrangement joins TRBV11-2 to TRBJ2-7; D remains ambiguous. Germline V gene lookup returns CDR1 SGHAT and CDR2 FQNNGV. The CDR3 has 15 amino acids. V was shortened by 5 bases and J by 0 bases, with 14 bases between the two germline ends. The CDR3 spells CASSPRFEDSYEQYF. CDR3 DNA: TGTGCCAGCAGCCCCCGGTTCGAGGACTCCTACGAGCAGTACTTC.

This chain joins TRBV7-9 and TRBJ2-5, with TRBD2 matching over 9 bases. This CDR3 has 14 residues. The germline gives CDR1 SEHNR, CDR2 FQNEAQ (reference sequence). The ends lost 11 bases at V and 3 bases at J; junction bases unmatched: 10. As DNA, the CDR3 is TGTGCCGCTACAGAGTCTAGCGGGAAAGAGACCCAGTACTTC. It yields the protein CAATESSGKETQYF.

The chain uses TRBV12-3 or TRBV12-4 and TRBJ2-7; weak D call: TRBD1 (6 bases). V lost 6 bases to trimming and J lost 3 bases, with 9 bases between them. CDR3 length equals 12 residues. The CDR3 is CASSPQGYEQYF. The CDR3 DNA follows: TGTGCCAGCAGCCCACAGGGCTACGAGCAGTACTTC.

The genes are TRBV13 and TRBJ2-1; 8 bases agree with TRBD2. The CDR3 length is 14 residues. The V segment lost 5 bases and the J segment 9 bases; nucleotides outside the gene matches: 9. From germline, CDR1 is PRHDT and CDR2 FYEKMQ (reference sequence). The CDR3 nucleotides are TGTGCCAGCAGCCGCCCGGGACTAGTTTTTGAGCAGTTCTTC. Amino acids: CASSRPGLVFEQFF.

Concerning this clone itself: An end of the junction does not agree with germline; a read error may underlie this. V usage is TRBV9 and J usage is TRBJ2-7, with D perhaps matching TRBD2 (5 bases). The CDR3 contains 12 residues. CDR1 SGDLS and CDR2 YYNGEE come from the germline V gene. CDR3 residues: CASSQDSDEQYF. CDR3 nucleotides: TGTGCCAGCAGCCAGGACTCCGACGAGCAGTACTTC.